This T cell receptor beta chain was captured in a study of control samples from healthy donors and cancer patients (dated by TCRdb to about 2020). A distance of 10 bases separates the germline ends of V and J, which lose 5 bases and 0 bases respectively. Including the terminal cysteine and phenylalanine, the CDR3 comprises 14 residues. Only CDR3 DNA remains: 42 bases, in frame from the first base. CDR1 and CDR2 (SEHNR, FQNEAQ) derive from the germline V gene (reference sequence). Receptor libraries were prepared by the immunoSEQ multiplex PCR assay. Held by TCRdb, this immuneACCESS table contains in-frame sequences only and omits some clones. Under half of the omission traces to an unresolved V gene where checked; the cause of the rest is unknown. A total of 73,000 or so clones appear in this sample, about 90% of them only once. The top ten hold under 4.5% of the sample. With regard to this clone: The target of this receptor is not known. No base quality values were provided; no much bigger clone lies one nucleotide off.

This receptor was obtained from a woman aged 45 to 65 in good health. The sample consisted of blood. Here the chain combines TRBV7-9 and TRBJ1-2; TRBD1 could be the D gene, as 5 bases match. The base sequence is TGTGCCAGCAGCGCCGGGGCCTCTAACTATGGCTACACCTTC. This translates into CASSAGASNYGYTF.